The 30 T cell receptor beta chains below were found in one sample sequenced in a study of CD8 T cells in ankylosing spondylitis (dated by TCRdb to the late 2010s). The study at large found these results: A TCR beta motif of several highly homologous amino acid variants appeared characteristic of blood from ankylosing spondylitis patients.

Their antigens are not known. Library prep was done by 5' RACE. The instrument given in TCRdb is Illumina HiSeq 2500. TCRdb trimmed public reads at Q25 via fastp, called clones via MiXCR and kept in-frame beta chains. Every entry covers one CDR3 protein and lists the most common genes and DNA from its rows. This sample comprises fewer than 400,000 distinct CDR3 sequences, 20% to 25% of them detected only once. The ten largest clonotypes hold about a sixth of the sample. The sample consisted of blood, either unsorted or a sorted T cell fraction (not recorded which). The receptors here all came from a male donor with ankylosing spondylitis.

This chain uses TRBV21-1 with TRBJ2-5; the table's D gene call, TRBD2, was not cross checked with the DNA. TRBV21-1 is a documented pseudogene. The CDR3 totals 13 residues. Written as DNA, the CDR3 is TGTGCCAGCACGGAAGCTAGTCACGAGACCCAGTACTTC. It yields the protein CASTEASHETQYF.

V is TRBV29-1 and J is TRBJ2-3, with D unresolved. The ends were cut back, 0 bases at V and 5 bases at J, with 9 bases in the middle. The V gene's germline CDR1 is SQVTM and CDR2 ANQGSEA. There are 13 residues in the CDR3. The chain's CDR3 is CSVEDLPGDTQYF. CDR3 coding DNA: TGCAGCGTTGAAGATCTACCGGGAGATACGCAGTATTTT.

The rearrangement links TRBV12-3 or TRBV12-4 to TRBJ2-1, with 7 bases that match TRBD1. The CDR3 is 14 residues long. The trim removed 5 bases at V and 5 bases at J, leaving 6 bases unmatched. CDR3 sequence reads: CASSLNRGDNEQFF. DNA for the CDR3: TGTGCCAGCAGTCTCAACAGGGGCGACAATGAGCAGTTCTTC.

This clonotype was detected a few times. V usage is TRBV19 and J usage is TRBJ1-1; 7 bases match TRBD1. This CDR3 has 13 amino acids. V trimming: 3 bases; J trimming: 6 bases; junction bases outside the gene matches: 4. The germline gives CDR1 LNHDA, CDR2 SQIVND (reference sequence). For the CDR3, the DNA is TGTGCCAGTAGTATCGACAGGGACGCTGAAGCTTTCTTT. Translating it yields CASSIDRDAEAFF.

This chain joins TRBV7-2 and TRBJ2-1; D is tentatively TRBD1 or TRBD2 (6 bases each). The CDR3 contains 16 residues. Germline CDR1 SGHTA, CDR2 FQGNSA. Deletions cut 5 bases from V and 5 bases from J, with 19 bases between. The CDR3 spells CASSPRENREDNEQFF. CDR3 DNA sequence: TGTGCCAGCAGCCCCAGAGAGAACAGGGAGGACAATGAGCAGTTCTTC.

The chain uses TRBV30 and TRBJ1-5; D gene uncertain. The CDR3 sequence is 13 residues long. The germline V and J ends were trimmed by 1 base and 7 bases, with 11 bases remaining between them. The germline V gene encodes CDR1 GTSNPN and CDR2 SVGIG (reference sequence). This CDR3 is CAWSDGTRQPQHF. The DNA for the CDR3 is TGTGCCTGGAGTGACGGCACAAGGCAGCCCCAGCATTTT. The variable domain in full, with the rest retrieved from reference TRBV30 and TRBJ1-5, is SQTIHQWPATLVQPVGSPLSLECTVEGTSNPNLYWYRQAAGRGLQLLFYSVGIGQISSEVPQNLSASRPQDRQFILSSKKLLLSDSGFYLCAWSDGTRQPQHFGDGTRLSIL.

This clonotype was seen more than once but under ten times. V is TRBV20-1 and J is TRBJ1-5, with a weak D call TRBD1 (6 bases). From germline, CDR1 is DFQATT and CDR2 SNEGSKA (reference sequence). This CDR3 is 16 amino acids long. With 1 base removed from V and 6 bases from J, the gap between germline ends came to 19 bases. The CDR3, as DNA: TGCAGTGCTAGAGTGGGGGCCCCGGGGGCAGCTCAGCCCCAGCATTTT. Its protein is CSARVGAPGAAQPQHF.

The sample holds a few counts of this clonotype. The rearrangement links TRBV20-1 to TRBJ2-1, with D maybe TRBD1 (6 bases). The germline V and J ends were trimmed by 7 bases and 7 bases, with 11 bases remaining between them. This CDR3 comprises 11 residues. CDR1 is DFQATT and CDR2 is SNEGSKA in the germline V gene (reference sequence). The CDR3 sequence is CSGDRGNEQFF. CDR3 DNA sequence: TGCAGTGGTGATAGGGGGAATGAGCAGTTCTTC.

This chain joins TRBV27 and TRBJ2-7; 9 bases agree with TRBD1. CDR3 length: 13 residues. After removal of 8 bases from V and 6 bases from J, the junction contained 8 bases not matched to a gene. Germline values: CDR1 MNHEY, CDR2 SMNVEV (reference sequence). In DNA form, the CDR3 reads TGTGCCAGCGGACGGGACAGGGAGGGCGAGCAGTACTTC. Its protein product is CASGRDREGEQYF.

This chain's CDR3 is CSVLGVGYTF. DNA for the CDR3: TGCAGCGTCCTAGGGGTTGGCTACACCTTC. The rearrangement uses TRBV29-1 and TRBJ1-2; maybe TRBD1 (5 bases). This CDR3 is built from 10 residues. The germline V gene has CDR1 SQVTM and CDR2 ANQGSEA. V was trimmed by 6 bases and J by 7 bases, leaving 9 bases between them.

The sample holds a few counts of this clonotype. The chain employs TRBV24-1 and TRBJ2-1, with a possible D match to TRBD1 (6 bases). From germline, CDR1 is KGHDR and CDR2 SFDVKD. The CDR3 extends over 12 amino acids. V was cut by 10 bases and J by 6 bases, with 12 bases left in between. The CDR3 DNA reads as TGTGCCACTAGGGGGTTTGGCAATGAGCAGTTCTTC. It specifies CATRGFGNEQFF.

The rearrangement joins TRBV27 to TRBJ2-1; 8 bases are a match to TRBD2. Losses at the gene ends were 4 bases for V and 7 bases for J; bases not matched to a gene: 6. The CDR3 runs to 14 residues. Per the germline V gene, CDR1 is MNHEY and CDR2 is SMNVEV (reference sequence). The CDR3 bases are TGTGCCAGCAGTTGGGAGCGGGAGTGGAATGAGCAGTTCTTC. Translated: CASSWEREWNEQFF.

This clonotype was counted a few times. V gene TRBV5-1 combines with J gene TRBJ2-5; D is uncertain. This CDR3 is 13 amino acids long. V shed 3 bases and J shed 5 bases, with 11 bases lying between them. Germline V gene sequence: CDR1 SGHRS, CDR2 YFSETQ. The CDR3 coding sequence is TGCGCCAGCAGCTCCCCAGGTGGGGAGACCCAGTACTTC. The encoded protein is CASSSPGGETQYF.

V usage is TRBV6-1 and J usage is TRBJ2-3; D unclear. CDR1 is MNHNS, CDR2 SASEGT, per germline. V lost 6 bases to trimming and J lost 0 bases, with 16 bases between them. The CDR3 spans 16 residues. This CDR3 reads CASRMGSMLSTDTQYF. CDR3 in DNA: TGTGCCAGCAGGATGGGGTCTATGCTTAGCACAGATACGCAGTATTTT.

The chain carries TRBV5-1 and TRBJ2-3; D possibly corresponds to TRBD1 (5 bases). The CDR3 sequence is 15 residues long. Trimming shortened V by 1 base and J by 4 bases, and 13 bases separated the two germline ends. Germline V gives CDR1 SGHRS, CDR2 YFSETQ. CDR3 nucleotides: TGCGCCAGCAGCTTGCAGGGTCGGAGCCCAGATACGCAGTATTTT. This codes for CASSLQGRSPDTQYF. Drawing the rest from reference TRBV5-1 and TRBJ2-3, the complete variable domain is KAGVTQTPRYLIKTRGQQVTLSCSPISGHRSVSWYQQTPGQGLQFLFEYFSETQRNKGNFPGRFSGRQFSNSRSEMNVSTLELGDSALYLCASSLQGRSPDTQYFGPGTRLTVL.

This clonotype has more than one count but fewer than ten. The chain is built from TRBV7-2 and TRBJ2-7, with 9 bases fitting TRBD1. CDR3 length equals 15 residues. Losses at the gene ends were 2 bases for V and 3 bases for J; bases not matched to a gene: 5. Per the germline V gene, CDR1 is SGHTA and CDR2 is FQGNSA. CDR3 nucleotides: TGTGCCAGCAGCTTATCAGGGACAGGGATCTACGAGCAGTACTTC. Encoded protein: CASSLSGTGIYEQYF.

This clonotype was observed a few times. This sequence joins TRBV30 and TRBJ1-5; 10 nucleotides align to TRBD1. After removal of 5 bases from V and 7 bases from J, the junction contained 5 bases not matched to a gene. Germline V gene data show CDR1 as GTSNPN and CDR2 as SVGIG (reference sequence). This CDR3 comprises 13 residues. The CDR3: CAWDRGRDQPQHF. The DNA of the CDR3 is TGTGCCTGGGACAGGGGGCGCGACCAGCCCCAGCATTTT.

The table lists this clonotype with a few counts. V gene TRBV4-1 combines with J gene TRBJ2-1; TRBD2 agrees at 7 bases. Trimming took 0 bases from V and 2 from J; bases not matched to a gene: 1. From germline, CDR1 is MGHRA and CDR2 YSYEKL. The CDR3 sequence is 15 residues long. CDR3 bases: TGCGCCAGCAGCCAAGAGACTAGCCCCTACAATGAGCAGTTCTTC. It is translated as CASSQETSPYNEQFF.

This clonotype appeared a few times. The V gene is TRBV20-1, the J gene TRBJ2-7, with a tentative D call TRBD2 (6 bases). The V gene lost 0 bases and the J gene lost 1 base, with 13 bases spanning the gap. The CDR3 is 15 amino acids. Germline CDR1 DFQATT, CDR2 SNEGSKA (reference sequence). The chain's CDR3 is CSARDRNSGSYEQYF. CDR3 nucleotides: TGCAGTGCTAGAGATCGAAATAGCGGATCCTACGAGCAGTACTTC.

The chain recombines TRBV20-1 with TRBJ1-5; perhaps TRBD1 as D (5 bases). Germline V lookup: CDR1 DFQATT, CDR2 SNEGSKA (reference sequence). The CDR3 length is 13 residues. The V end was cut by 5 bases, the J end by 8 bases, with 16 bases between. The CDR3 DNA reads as TGCAGTGCTGGTGGCAGGGCCGGGGAGCCCCAGCATTTT. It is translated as CSAGGRAGEPQHF.

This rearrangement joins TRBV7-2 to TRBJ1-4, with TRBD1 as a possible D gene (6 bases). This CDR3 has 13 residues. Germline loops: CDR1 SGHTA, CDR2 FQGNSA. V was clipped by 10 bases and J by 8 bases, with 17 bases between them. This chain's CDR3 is CATALQGGEKLFF. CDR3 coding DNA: TGTGCCACCGCACTACAGGGAGGAGAAAAACTGTTTTTT. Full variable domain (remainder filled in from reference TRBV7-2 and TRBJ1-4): GAGVSQSPSNKVTEKGKDVELRCDPISGHTALYWYRQSLGQGLEFLIYFQGNSAPDKSGLPSDRFSAERTGGSVSTLTIQRTQQEDSAVYLCATALQGGEKLFFGSGTQLSVL.

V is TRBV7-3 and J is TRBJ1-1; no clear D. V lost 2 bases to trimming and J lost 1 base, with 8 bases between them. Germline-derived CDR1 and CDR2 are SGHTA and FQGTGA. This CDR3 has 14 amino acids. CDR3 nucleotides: TGTGCCAGCAGCTTATATGGGGAGAACACTGAAGCTTTCTTT. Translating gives CASSLYGENTEAFF.

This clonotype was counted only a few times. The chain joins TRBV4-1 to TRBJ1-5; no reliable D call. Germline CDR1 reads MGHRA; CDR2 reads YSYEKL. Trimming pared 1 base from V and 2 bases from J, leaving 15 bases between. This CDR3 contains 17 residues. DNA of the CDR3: TGCGCCAGCAGCCAAGGAGCCCAGGTATGGGGCAATCAGCCCCAGCATTTT. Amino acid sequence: CASSQGAQVWGNQPQHF.

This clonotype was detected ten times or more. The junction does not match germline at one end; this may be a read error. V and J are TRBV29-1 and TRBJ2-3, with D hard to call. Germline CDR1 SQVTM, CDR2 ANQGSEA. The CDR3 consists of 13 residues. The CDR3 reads CSLDKGPTDTQYF. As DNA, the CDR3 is TGCAGCCTTGACAAAGGCCCCACAGATACGCAGTATTTT.

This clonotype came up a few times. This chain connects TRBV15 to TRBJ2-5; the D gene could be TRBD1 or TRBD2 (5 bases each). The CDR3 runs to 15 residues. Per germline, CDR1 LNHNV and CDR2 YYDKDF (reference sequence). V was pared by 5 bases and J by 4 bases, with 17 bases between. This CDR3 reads CATSERAGSGETQYF. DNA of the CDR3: TGTGCCACCAGCGAGAGGGCAGGGAGCGGAGAGACCCAGTACTTC.

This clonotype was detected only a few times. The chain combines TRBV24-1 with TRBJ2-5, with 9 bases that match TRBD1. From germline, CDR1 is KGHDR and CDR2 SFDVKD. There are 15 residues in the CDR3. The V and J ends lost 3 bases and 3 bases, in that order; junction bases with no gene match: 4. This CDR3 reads CATSDPTGGKETQYF. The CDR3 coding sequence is TGTGCCACCAGTGATCCGACAGGGGGAAAAGAGACCCAGTACTTC.

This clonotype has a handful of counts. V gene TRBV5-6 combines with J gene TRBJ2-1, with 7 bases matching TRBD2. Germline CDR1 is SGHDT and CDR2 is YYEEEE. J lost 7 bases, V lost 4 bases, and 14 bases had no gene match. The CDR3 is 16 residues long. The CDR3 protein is CASSPLIYAGVNEQFF. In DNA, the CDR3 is TGTGCCAGCAGCCCGCTGATATATGCGGGAGTTAATGAGCAGTTCTTC.

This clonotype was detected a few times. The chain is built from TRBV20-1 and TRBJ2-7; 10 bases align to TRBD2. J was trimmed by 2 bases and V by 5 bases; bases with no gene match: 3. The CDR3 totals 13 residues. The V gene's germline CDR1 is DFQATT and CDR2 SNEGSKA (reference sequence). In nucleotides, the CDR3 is TGCAGTGCTCCGAGCGGGAGGGCCTACGAGCAGTACTTC. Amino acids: CSAPSGRAYEQYF.

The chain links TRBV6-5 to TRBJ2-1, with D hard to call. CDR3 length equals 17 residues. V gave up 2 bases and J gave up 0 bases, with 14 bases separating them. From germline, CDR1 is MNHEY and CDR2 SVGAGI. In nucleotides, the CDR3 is TGTGCCAGCAGTTACCTTGACCCCTTGGGCTCCTACAATGAGCAGTTCTTC. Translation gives CASSYLDPLGSYNEQFF.

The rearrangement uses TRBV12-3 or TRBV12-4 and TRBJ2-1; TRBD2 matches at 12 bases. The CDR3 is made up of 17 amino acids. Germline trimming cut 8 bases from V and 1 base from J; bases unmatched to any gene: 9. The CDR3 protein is CASGKLAGGPSYNEQFF. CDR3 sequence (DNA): TGTGCCAGCGGTAAGCTAGCGGGAGGGCCTTCCTACAATGAGCAGTTCTTC.